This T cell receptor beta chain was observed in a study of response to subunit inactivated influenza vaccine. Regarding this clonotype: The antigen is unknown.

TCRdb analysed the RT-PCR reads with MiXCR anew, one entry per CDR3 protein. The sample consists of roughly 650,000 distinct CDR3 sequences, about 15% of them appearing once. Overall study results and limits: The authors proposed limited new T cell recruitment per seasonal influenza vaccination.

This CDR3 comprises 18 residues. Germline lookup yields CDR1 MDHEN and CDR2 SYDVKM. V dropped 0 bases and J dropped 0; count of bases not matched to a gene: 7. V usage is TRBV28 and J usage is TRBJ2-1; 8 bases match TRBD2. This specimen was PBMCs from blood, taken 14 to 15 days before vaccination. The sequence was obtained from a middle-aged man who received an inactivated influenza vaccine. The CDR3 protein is CASSLWRRRGASYNEQFF. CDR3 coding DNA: TGTGCCAGCAGTTTATGGCGTAGGCGGGGGGCCTCCTACAATGAGCAGTTCTTC.